A selection of T cell receptor beta chains follows, all from one sample in a study of blood T cell repertoires in COVID-19. Here immunoSEQ multiplex PCR was the method, and the copy in TCRdb shows in-frame clones only, minus some. The repertoire holds 150,000 to 180,000 clones, roughly four fifths seen once, with about 3.8% in the top ten. The sample consisted of peripheral blood. The receptors here all came from a woman aged 80 or over with acute or convalescent COVID-19. Each CDR3 is given with its conserved first and last residue. A D gene is named only where the DNA matches it firmly. A row's size may be missing; if present it is once, few, many or a size class.

d_call j_call clone_size v_call cdr3_nt cdr3_aa
. TRBJ2-7 . TRBV7-2 TGTGCCAGCAGCTTAGCGGGGAGTTTCTACGAGCAGTACTTC CASSLAGSFYEQYF
. TRBJ1-1 medium-sized TRBV29-1 TGCAGCGTTGTTACAGGTCTCACTGAAGCTTTCTTT CSVVTGLTEAFF
. TRBJ1-4 . TRBV5-1 TGCGCCAGCAGCCCCCGGGGGGGTAACCAGGGGGAAAAACTGTTTTTT CASSPRGGNQGEKLFF
TRBD2 TRBJ2-2 . TRBV14 TGTGCCAGCAGCCAAGACCTAGCGGGAGTCGGGGAGCTGTTTTTT CASSQDLAGVGELFF
. TRBJ2-7 . TRBV19 TGTGCCAGTAGTATTCGGACAGATTACGAGCAGTACTTC CASSIRTDYEQYF
. TRBJ1-1 . TRBV12-3/TRBV12-4 TGTGCCAGCAGTTTAGCCTGGCAGGGTGAAGCTTTCTTT CASSLAWQGEAFF
. TRBJ1-1 . TRBV19 TGTGCCAGTACTAACGGGGGTCAGGGTGCCACTGAAGCTTTCTTT CASTNGGQGATEAFF
TRBD2 TRBJ2-4 . TRBV6-5 TGTGCCAGCACGGGAGGGGCCAAAAACATTCAGTACTTC CASTGGAKNIQYF
. TRBJ2-7 . TRBV18 TGTGCCAGCTCACCACCGGGGAGATCCTACGAGCAGTACTTC CASSPPGRSYEQYF
TRBD2 TRBJ2-1 few TRBV4-2 TGTGCCAGCAGCCAAGACTTTGGTAGGACTAGCGGGAGTACACAGTTCTTC CASSQDFGRTSGSTQFF
TRBD2 TRBJ2-5 . TRBV5-1 TGCGCCAGCAGCTTGGTGACTAGCGTAACCCAAGAGACCCAGTACTTC CASSLVTSVTQETQYF
. TRBJ1-1 . TRBV6-5 TGTGCCAGCAGTTTTGGGGCCGCGAACACTGAAGCTTTCTTT CASSFGAANTEAFF
. TRBJ2-5 . TRBV6-4 TGTGCCAGCAGTGAATCGGCGGAAGAGACCCAGTACTTC CASSESAEETQYF
TRBD1 TRBJ1-2 . TRBV5-6 TGTGCCAGCAGCTATGGGACAGGGGATGGCTACACCTTC CASSYGTGDGYTF
. TRBJ2-1 once TRBV7-9 TGTGCCAGCAGCTTAGCCCCCAACAATGAGCAGTTCTTC CASSLAPNNEQFF
. TRBJ2-5 . TRBV7-3 TGTGCCAGCAGCACCGGTAGTCTGGAGACCCAGTACTTC CASSTGSLETQYF
TRBD1 TRBJ1-5 . TRBV18 TGTGCCAGCTCACCCGGGACAGGGGATCAGCCCCAGCATTTT CASSPGTGDQPQHF
TRBD2 TRBJ2-7 . TRBV11-1 TGTGCCAGCAGCCAAGGACTAGCGGGCGAGCAGTACTTC CASSQGLAGEQYF
. TRBJ1-1 few TRBV7-8 TGTGCCAGCAGCTCCAATACAGGGCACACTGAAGCTTTCTTT CASSSNTGHTEAFF
. TRBJ1-2 . TRBV6-5 TGTGCCAGCAGTCCAGCCCAGGGGTCCTATGGCTACACCTTC CASSPAQGSYGYTF
TRBD2 TRBJ2-1 . TRBV5-1 TGCGCCAGCAGCGTTACTAGCGGGAGCAATGAGCAGTTCTTC CASSVTSGSNEQFF
. TRBJ2-3 . TRBV29-1 TGCAGCGTCGACGGGTCGGAGGGGGATACGCAGTATTTT CSVDGSEGDTQYF
. TRBJ2-5 . TRBV7-9 TGTGCCAGCAGCTTAGGTGGTAGGGGGCAAGAGACCCAGTACTTC CASSLGGRGQETQYF
TRBD1 TRBJ1-5 . TRBV20-1 TGCAGTGCTAGTGCGCTCGGGACAGAACGCGTGCCCCAGCATTTT CSASALGTERVPQHF
TRBD1 TRBJ1-4 . TRBV5-1 TGCGCCAGCAGCGTGGGACAGGGTGGAAAACTGTTTTTT CASSVGQGGKLFF
. TRBJ1-5 . TRBV4-3 TGCGCCAGCAGCCAAGATTACAATCAGCCCCAGCATTTT CASSQDYNQPQHF
TRBD1 TRBJ1-5 . TRBV19 TGTGCCAGTAGCTTTCTCTGGGACAGGGGACGTAATCAGCCCCAGCATTTT CASSFLWDRGRNQPQHF
. TRBJ1-1 . TRBV15 TGTGCCACCAGCAGAGATTCTGCATCGGTGAACACTGAAGCTTTCTTT CATSRDSASVNTEAFF
TRBD1 TRBJ1-1 once TRBV7-3 TGTGCCAGCAGCACCACCGGGACAGGGTTCACTGAAGCTTTCTTT CASSTTGTGFTEAFF
TRBD2 TRBJ2-1 . TRBV5-8 TGTGCCACAGAACTAGCGGGGTTGAATGAGCAGTTCTTC CATELAGLNEQFF
. TRBJ2-7 . TRBV7-2 TGTGCCAGCAGCTTATCCGATATACACTCCTACGAGCAGTACTTC CASSLSDIHSYEQYF
TRBD1 TRBJ1-4 . TRBV9 TGTGCCAGCAGCGTAAGTGAACCGGGACAGGGAAAACTGTTTTTT CASSVSEPGQGKLFF
. TRBJ1-3 . TRBV2 TGTGCCAGCAGTGAAGAAGGGGTCTCCTCTGGAAACACCATATATTTT CASSEEGVSSGNTIYF
. TRBJ1-5 few TRBV2 TGTGCCAGCAGTACAGGATTTAGCAATCAGCCCCAGCATTTT CASSTGFSNQPQHF
. TRBJ1-5 . TRBV19 TGTGCCAGTAGTATAGGAGGGCAGGTGTATAGCAATCAGCCCCAGCATTTT CASSIGGQVYSNQPQHF